These T cell receptor beta chains were read from a single sample in a study of cytomegalovirus exposure and HLA in healthy donors. The table came from immunoSEQ multiplex PCR; TCRdb's copy has only in-frame clones and leaves some out. The table has about 140,000 clones, about 90% seen once. The source material was PBMCs. All receptors come from a man between 18 and 29 years old in good health and CMV-seronegative. CDR3s include the opening cysteine and the closing phenylalanine or tryptophan. A D gene is named only where the DNA matches it firmly. A row's size may be missing; if present it is once, few, many or a size class.

d_gene	v_gene	abundance	j_gene	CDR3nt	CDR3aa
.	TRBV6-1	.	TRBJ2-1	TGTGCCAGCAGTGGAGACAGTCACAATGAGCAGTTCTTC	CASSGDSHNEQFF
TRBD1	TRBV14	.	TRBJ1-1	TGTGCCAGCAGCTCTCGACAGGGCGGCACTGAAGCTTTCTTT	CASSSRQGGTEAFF
TRBD2	TRBV7-2	.	TRBJ2-1	TGTGCCAGCAGCAGGACTAGCGGCCCCGAGGAGCAGTTCTTC	CASSRTSGPEEQFF
TRBD2	TRBV27	.	TRBJ2-3	TGTGCCATCGGAGCGGGAGCCGGGACAGATACGCAGTATTTT	CAIGAGAGTDTQYF
TRBD1	TRBV10-3	.	TRBJ2-1	TGTGCCATCGGCCGTACGGGACAGGAGACCTACAATGAGCAGTTCTTC	CAIGRTGQETYNEQFF
TRBD1	TRBV5-8	once	TRBJ2-1	TGTGCCAGCAGCTTGGGACAGGGGGCGAATGAGCAGTTCTTC	CASSLGQGANEQFF
.	TRBV2	.	TRBJ1-3	TGTGCCAGCAGTGCACAGGGTCCGCAGGGAAACACCATATATTTT	CASSAQGPQGNTIYF
TRBD1	TRBV2	.	TRBJ2-5	TGTGCCAGCAGTGGACAGGGTAGGGAAGAGACCCAGTACTTC	CASSGQGREETQYF
TRBD1	TRBV5-1	once	TRBJ1-1	TGCGCCAGCAGCTTACAGGGGGAAGACACTGAAGCTTTCTTT	CASSLQGEDTEAFF
.	TRBV9	once	TRBJ1-2	TGTGCCAGCAGCGTAGAGACAGGATGGGCTGACTATGGCTACACCTTC	CASSVETGWADYGYTF
TRBD1	TRBV5-5	.	TRBJ1-4	TGTGCGAGCGGGTCACCAAACCGGGACAGACGTGAAAAACTGTTTTTT	CASGSPNRDRREKLFF
.	TRBV19	.	TRBJ1-2	TGTGCCAGTAGTTCCGGACAGCCCTATAACTATGGCTACACCTTC	CASSSGQPYNYGYTF
.	TRBV9	.	TRBJ2-5	TGTGCCAGCAGCGTAGGGGGGAGTAGCGGACACCAAGAGACCCAGTACTTC	CASSVGGSSGHQETQYF
TRBD1	TRBV25-1	.	TRBJ2-7	TGTGCCAGCAGTGATTCCATCCCCGACAGGGCCTACGAGCAGTACTTC	CASSDSIPDRAYEQYF
TRBD2	TRBV4-2	.	TRBJ2-5	TGTGCCAGCAGCCATGCTTCGCGACTAGCGGGAGAGCAAGAGACCCAGTACTTC	CASSHASRLAGEQETQYF
TRBD1	TRBV5-1	.	TRBJ1-2	TGCGCCAGCAGCTTACGGTCCGGGACAGCAACCTATGGCTACACCTTC	CASSLRSGTATYGYTF